This entry lists 16 T cell receptor beta chains sequenced from one sample in a study of shared T cell receptors in the human thymus. Sequencing was performed with immunoSEQ multiplex PCR; in TCRdb, only in-frame clones are kept and a portion is missing. This sample has roughly 410,000 clones, with 95% found just once. The sample consisted of thymocytes. The receptor set was obtained from a human donor.

A word on this clone: Other DNA variants within this sample encode the same CDR3. V is TRBV19 and J is TRBJ1-4; D is ambiguous. The CDR3 runs 15 residues. V dropped 3 bases and J dropped 0 bases, with 8 bases sitting between them. CDR1 and CDR2 (germline): LNHDA, SQIVND (reference sequence). The CDR3 DNA is TGTGCCAGTAGTATTTTAGGTGCAACTAATGAAAAACTGTTTTTT. As protein: CASSILGATNEKLFF.

The chain joins TRBV5-4 to TRBJ2-1; 9 bases match TRBD2. Germline V CDR1 and CDR2: SGHNT, YYREEE (reference sequence). Trimming cost V 3 bases and J 8 bases; bases outside gene matches: 12. CDR3 length equals 16 residues. The CDR3 nucleotides are TGTGCCAGCAGCTCTGTAGCGGGAGTGTGCAGCGATGAGCAGTTCTTC. Translated: CASSSVAGVCSDEQFF.

V is TRBV10-3 and J is TRBJ1-1; 9 bases agree with TRBD1. V trimming: 11 bases; J trimming: 3 bases; junction bases outside the gene matches: 4. CDR1 is ENHRY, CDR2 SYGVKD, per germline. This CDR3 comprises 12 residues. The CDR3 sequence is CAVQGADTEAFF. CDR3 bases: TGTGCCGTACAGGGGGCGGACACTGAAGCTTTCTTT.

The rearrangement links TRBV5-4 to TRBJ2-3; D ambiguous. Trimming stripped 4 bases from V and 2 bases from J, with 8 bases between. The CDR3 loop spans 13 amino acids. Germline-derived CDR1 and CDR2 are SGHNT and YYREEE (reference sequence). CDR3 in DNA: TGTGCCAGCAGCGGTGTGATCACAGATACGCAGTATTTT. Amino acid sequence: CASSGVITDTQYF.

The chain recombines TRBV6-6 with TRBJ2-7; tentatively, D is TRBD2 (6 bases). Germline V gene lookup returns CDR1 MNHNY and CDR2 SVGAGI (reference sequence). The CDR3 has 13 residues. Trimming removed 7 bases at V and 2 bases at J, with 12 bases between. The CDR3 DNA reads TGTGCCAGCATTCGGGACTCCCCCTACGAGCAGTACTTC. It translates to CASIRDSPYEQYF.

V and J are TRBV5-1 and TRBJ1-1; a possible D gene is TRBD1 (6 bases). The CDR3 loop spans 15 amino acids. The germline V and J ends were trimmed by 0 bases and 0 bases, with 9 bases remaining between them. CDR1 is SGHRS, CDR2 YFSETQ, per germline. CDR3 nucleotide sequence: TGCGCCAGCAGCTTGGGGGACAACTTGAACACTGAAGCTTTCTTT. Translating it yields CASSLGDNLNTEAFF.

As DNA, the CDR3 is TGTGCCTGGAGTGTTAGATGTAGCAGGGGGCACAATGAGCAGTTCTTC. This gives the protein CAWSVRCSRGHNEQFF. V usage is TRBV30 and J usage is TRBJ2-1; 8 nucleotides agree with TRBD1. Germline loops: CDR1 GTSNPN, CDR2 SVGIG (reference sequence). The length of the CDR3 is 16 residues. V lost 0 bases, J lost 5 bases, and 9 bases stayed unmatched.

The chain recombines TRBV9 with TRBJ2-5, with TRBD1 identical over 9 bases. Looked up from germline, CDR1 is SGDLS and CDR2 is YYNGEE. The ends lost 3 bases at V and 5 bases at J; junction bases unmatched: 5. The CDR3 is made up of 14 amino acids. CDR3 sequence: CASSAGTGRETQYF. The CDR3 DNA reads as TGTGCCAGCAGCGCAGGGACAGGGCGCGAGACCCAGTACTTC.

J is TRBJ2-2 and V is TRBV7-3; D is undetermined. Germline assignment: CDR1 SGHTA and CDR2 FQGTGA. The CDR3 is 16 amino acids. The V end lost 1 base, the J end lost 0 bases, and 9 bases lay between the germline ends. CDR3 bases: TGTGCCAGCAGCTTAAGGAGCGCCTCGAACACCGGGGAGCTGTTTTTT. As protein: CASSLRSASNTGELFF.

Regarding this clone: The same CDR3 can be traced to other DNA sequences in this sample. The chain is built from TRBV28 and TRBJ2-5; 7 positions agree with TRBD1. Trimming at V came to 5 bases and at J to 5 bases, leaving 5 bases not matched to a gene. Germline CDR1 and CDR2: MDHEN and SYDVKM. The CDR3 is 13 amino acids. In DNA, the CDR3 is TGTGCCAGCAGTCTGACAGGGCGGGAGACCCAGTACTTC. As protein: CASSLTGRETQYF.

There are a few counts of this clone. The chain carries TRBV2 and TRBJ1-4, with TRBD1 as a possible D gene (6 bases). This CDR3 is 17 amino acids long. The V end was cut by 5 bases, the J end by 5 bases, with 21 bases between. Germline loops: CDR1 SNHLY, CDR2 FYNNEI. The CDR3 DNA reads TGTGCCAGCAGTACCCGGGACACCACCAAGTTCAATGAAAAACTGTTTTTT. Encoded protein: CASSTRDTTKFNEKLFF.

This clone occurred a few times. V usage is TRBV30 and J usage is TRBJ1-1, with TRBD1 matching over 7 bases. The CDR3 runs 15 residues. The ends lost 2 bases at V and 0 bases at J; junction bases unmatched: 6. Germline-derived CDR1 and CDR2 are GTSNPN and SVGIG (reference sequence). The CDR3 reads CAWSRNRGMNTEAFF. The CDR3 DNA reads as TGTGCCTGGAGTCGGAACAGGGGTATGAACACTGAAGCTTTCTTT.

The chain joins TRBV28 to TRBJ2-5, with D hard to call. This CDR3 spans 14 amino acids. Deletions cut 4 bases from V and 5 bases from J, with 14 bases between. Per the germline V gene, CDR1 is MDHEN and CDR2 is SYDVKM. CDR3 DNA: TGTGCCAGCAGTTGCTCGGGCTTAGGGGAGACCCAGTACTTC. Translating it yields CASSCSGLGETQYF. Looking up the rest from reference TRBV28 and TRBJ2-5 gives the full variable domain: DVKVTQSSRYLVKRTGEKVFLECVQDMDHENMFWYRQDPGLGLRLIYFSYDVKMKEKGDIPEGYSVSREKKERFSLILESASTNQTSMYLCASSCSGLGETQYFGPGTRLLVL.

The chain has TRBV6-1 and TRBJ2-1; D may be TRBD1 (7 bases). The V gene lost 6 bases and the J gene lost 4 bases, with 16 bases spanning the gap. Germline V gene lookup returns CDR1 MNHNS and CDR2 SASEGT. This CDR3 spans 15 amino acids. The CDR3 sequence: CASSPRAGGYNEQFF. In nucleotides, the CDR3 is TGTGCCAGCAGCCCTAGGGCAGGGGGGTACAATGAGCAGTTCTTC.

The chain has TRBV4-2 and TRBJ2-4; TRBD2 matches at 7 bases. Germline loops: CDR1 LGHNA, CDR2 YNFKEQ. Trimming at V came to 4 bases and at J to 0 bases, leaving 9 bases not matched to a gene. The CDR3 runs 17 residues. The CDR3 DNA reads as TGTGCCAGCAGCCTGCTGGGCGGGGGAATAGCCAAAAACATTCAGTACTTC. This codes for CASSLLGGGIAKNIQYF.

CDR3 nucleotide sequence: TGTGCCAGCAGCGAAGCGGGAGGGGACACAGATACGCAGTATTTT. Protein: CASSEAGGDTDTQYF. The genes are TRBV7-6 and TRBJ2-3; 10 nucleotides line up with TRBD2. Germline values: CDR1 SGHVS, CDR2 FNYEAQ. V lost 5 bases to trimming and J lost 2 bases; unmatched junction nucleotides: 4. CDR3 length equals 15 residues.